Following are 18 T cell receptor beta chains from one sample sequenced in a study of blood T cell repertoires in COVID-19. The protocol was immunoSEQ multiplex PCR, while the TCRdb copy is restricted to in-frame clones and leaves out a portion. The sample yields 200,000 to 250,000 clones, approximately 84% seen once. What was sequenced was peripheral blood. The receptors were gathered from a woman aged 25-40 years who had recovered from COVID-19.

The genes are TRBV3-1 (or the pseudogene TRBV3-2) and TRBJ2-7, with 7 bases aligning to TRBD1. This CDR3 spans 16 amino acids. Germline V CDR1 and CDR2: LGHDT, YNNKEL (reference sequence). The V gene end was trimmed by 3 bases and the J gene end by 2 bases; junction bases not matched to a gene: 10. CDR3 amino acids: CASSQKTFTGAYEQYF. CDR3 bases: TGTGCCAGCAGCCAGAAGACGTTCACAGGGGCCTACGAGCAGTACTTC.

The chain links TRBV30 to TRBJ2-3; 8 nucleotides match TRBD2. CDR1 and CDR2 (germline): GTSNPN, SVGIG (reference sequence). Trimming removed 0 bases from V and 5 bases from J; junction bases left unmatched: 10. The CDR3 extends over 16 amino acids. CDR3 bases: TGTGCCTGGAGTGTGTGGGAAGCGGGGGACAAAGATACGCAGTATTTT. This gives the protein CAWSVWEAGDKDTQYF.

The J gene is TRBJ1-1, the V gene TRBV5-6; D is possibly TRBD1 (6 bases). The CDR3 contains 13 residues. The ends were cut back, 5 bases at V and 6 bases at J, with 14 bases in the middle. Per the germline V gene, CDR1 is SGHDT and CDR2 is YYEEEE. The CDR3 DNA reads TGTGCCAGCAGTTCTACAGGGTATCCTGAAGCTTTCTTT. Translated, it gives CASSSTGYPEAFF.

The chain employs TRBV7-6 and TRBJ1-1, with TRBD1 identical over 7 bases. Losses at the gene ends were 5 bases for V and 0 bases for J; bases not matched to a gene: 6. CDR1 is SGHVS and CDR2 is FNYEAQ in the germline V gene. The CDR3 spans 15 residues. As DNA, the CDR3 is TGTGCCAGCAGCGAGGGACAGTTCATGAACACTGAAGCTTTCTTT. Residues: CASSEGQFMNTEAFF.

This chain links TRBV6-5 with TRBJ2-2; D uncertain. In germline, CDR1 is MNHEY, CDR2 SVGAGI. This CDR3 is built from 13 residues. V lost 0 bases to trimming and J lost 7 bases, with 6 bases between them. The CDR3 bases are TGTGCCAGCAGTTACTCGACGGGCGGGGAGCTGTTTTTT. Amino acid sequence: CASSYSTGGELFF.

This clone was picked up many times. The CDR3 bases are TGTGCCACCAGCAGAGATTCCGGGGACACTGGGGGCTACACCTTC. This codes for CATSRDSGDTGGYTF. The chain uses TRBV15 and TRBJ1-2; a possible D gene is TRBD1 (6 bases). CDR1 and CDR2 from the germline V gene are LNHNV and YYDKDF (reference sequence). There are 15 residues in the CDR3. V dropped 0 bases and J dropped 8 bases, with 16 bases sitting between them.

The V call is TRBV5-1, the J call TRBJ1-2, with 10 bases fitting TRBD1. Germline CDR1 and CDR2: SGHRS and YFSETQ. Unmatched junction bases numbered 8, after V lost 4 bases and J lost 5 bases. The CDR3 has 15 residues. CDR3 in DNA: TGCGCCAGCAGCCCACGACAGGGGGCTGGGTATGGCTACACCTTC. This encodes CASSPRQGAGYGYTF.

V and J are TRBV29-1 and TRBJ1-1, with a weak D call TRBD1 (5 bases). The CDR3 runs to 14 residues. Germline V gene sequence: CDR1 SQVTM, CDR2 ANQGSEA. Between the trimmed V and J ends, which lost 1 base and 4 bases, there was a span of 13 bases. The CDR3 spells CSVEGRQGGTEAFF. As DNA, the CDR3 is TGCAGCGTTGAAGGGCGGCAGGGTGGCACTGAAGCTTTCTTT. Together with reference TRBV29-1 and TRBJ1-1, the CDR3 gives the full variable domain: SAVISQKPSRDICQRGTSLTIQCQVDSQVTMMFWYRQQPGQSLTLIATANQGSEATYESGFVIDKFPISRPNLTFSTLTVSNMSPEDSSIYLCSVEGRQGGTEAFFGQGTRLTVV.

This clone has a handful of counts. CDR3 bases: TGTGCCACCAGCAGGAGGGACAGGGGGGCTGGGGCCAACGTCCTGACTTTC. Protein product: CATSRRDRGAGANVLTF. V and J are TRBV15 and TRBJ2-6; TRBD1 agrees at 11 bases. CDR3 size: 17 residues. Germline V gives CDR1 LNHNV, CDR2 YYDKDF (reference sequence). V was pared by 3 bases and J by 2 bases, with 3 bases of the junction left unmatched.

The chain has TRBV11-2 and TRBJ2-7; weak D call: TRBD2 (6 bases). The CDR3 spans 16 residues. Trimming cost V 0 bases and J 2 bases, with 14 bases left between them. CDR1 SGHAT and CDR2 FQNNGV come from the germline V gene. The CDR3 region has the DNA TGTGCCAGCAGCTTAGATGGAGGGCAGGGCACCTACGAGCAGTACTTC. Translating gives CASSLDGGQGTYEQYF.

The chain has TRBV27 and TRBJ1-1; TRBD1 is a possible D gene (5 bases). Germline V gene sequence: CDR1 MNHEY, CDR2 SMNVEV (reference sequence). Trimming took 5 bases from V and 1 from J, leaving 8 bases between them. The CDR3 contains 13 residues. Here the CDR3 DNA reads TGTGCCAGCAGTCCGCAGGGGAACACTGAAGCTTTCTTT. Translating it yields CASSPQGNTEAFF.

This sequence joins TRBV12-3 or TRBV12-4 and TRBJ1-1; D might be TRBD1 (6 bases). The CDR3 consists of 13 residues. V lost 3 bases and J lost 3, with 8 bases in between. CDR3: CASSLGAYTEAFF. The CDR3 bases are TGTGCCAGCAGTTTGGGGGCCTACACTGAAGCTTTCTTT.

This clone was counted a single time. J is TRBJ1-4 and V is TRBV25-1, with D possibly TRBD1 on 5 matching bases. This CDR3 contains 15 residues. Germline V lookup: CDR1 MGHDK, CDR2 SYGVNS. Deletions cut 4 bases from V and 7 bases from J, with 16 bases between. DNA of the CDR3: TGTGCCAGCAGTGGGCAAGGGGTATGGGGTGAAAAACTGTTTTTT. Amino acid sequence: CASSGQGVWGEKLFF.

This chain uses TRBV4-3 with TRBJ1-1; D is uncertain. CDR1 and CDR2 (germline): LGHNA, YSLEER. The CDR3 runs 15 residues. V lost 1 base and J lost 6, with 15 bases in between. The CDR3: CASSQGTHKQAEAFF. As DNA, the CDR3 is TGCGCCAGCAGCCAAGGGACTCATAAGCAGGCTGAAGCTTTCTTT.

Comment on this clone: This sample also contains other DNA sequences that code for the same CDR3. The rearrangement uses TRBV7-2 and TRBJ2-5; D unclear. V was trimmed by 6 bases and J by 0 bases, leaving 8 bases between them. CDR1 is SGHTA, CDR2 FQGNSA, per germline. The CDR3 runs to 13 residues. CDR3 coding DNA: TGTGCCAGCAGTCTTAGTTACCAAGAGACCCAGTACTTC. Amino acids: CASSLSYQETQYF.

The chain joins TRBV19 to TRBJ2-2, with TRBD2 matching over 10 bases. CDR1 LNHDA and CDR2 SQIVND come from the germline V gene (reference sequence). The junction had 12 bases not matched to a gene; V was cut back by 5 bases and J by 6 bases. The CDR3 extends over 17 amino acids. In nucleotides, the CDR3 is TGTGCCAGTAGTGCAAGCGGGGGGGCTAATTTGGCCGGGGAGCTGTTTTTT. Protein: CASSASGGANLAGELFF.

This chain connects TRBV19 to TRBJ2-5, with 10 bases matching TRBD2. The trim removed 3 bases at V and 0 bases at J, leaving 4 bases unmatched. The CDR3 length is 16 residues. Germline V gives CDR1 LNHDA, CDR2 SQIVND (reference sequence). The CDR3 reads CASSIIAGGYQETQYF. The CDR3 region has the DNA TGTGCCAGTAGTATTATAGCGGGGGGCTACCAAGAGACCCAGTACTTC.

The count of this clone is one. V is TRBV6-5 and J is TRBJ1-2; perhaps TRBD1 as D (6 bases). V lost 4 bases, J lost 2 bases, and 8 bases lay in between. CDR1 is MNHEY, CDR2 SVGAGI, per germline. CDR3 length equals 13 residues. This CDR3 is CASSSGTNYGYTF. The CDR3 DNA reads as TGTGCCAGCAGTTCCGGGACAAACTATGGCTACACCTTC.